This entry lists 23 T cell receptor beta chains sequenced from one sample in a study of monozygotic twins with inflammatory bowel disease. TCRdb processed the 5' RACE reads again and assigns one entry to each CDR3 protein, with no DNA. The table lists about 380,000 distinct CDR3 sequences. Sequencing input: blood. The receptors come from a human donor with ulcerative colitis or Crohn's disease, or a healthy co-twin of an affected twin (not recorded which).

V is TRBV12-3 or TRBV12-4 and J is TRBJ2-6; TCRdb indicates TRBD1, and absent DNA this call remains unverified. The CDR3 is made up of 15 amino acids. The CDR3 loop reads CASSPRFSGANVLTF.

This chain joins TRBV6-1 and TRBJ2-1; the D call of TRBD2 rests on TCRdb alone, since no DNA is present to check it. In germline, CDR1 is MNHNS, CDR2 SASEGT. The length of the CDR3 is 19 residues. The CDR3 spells CASRTSSGGAYQSYNEQFF.

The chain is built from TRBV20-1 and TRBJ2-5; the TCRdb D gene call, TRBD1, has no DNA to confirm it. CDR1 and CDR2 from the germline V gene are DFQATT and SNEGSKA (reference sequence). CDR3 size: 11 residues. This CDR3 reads CSARGSTGQYF.

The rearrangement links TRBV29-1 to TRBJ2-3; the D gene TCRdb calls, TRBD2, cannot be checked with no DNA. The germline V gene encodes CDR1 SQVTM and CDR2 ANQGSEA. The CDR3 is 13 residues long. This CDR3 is CSVPTSGTDTQYF.

The CDR3 spells CSARPVLDTQYF. The gene calls are TRBV20-1 and TRBJ2-3. This CDR3 has 12 amino acids. The germline V gene has CDR1 DFQATT and CDR2 SNEGSKA (reference sequence).

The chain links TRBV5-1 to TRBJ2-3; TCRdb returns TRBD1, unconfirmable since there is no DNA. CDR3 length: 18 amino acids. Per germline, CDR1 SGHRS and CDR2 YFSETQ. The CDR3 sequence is CASSPGTGAILGTDTQYF. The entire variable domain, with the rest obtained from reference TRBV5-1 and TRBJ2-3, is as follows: KAGVTQTPRYLIKTRGQQVTLSCSPISGHRSVSWYQQTPGQGLQFLFEYFSETQRNKGNFPGRFSGRQFSNSRSEMNVSTLELGDSALYLCASSPGTGAILGTDTQYFGPGTRLTVL.

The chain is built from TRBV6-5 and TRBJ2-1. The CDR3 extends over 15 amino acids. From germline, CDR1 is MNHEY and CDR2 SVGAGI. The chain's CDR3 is CASSYMVEAYNEQFF.

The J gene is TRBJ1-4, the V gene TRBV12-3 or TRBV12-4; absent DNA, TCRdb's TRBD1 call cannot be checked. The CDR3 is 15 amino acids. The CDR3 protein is CASSSRQGLDEKLFF.

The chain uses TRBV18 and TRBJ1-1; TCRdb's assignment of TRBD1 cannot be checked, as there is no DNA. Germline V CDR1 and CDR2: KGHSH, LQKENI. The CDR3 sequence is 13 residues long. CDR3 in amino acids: CASSPSQGAEAFF.

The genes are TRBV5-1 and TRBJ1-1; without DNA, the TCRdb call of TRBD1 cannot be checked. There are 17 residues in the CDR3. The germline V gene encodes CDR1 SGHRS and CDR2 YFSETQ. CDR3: CASPILHKGHRDTEAFF.

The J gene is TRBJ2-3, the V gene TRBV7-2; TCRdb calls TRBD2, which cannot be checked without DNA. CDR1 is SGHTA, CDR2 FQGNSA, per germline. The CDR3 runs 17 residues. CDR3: CASSFGSQSTHTDTQYF.

This CDR3 reads CASRPLSGGNTGELFF. This chain connects TRBV12-3 or TRBV12-4 to TRBJ2-2; TCRdb's D call, TRBD2, is unchecked because there is no DNA. The CDR3 runs 16 residues.

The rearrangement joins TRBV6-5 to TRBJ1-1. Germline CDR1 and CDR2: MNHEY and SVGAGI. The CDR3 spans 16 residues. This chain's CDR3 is CASSYSRGGLNTEAFF.

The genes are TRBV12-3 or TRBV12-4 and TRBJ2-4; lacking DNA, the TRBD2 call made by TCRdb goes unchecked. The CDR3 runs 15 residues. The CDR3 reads CASSPGGGAKNMQYF.

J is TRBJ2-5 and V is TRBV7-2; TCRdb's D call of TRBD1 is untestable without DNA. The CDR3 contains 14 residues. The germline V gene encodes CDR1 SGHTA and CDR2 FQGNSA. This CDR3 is CASSFGDGSETQYF.

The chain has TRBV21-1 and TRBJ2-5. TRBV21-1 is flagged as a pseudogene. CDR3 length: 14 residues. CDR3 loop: CAAEGGRNQETQYF.

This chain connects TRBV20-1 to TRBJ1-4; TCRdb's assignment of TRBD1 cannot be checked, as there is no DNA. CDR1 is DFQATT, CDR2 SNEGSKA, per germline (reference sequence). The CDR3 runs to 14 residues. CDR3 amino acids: CSARDGTGRLGVFF.

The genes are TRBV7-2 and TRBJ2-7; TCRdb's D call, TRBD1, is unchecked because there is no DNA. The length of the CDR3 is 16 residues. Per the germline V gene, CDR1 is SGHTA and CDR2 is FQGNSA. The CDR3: CASSLDTGTGGYEQYF.

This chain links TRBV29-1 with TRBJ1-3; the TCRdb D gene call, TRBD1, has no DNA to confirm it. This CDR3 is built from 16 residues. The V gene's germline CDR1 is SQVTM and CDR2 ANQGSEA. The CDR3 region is CSVEPLDRGPGNTIYF.

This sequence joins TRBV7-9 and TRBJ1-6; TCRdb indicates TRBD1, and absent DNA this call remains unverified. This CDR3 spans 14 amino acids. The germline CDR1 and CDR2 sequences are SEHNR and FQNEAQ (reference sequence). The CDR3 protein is CASRKTGQTSPLHF.

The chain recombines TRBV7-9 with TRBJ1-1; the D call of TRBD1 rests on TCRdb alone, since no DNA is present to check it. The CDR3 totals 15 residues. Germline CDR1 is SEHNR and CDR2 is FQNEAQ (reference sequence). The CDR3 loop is CASSRATGANTEAFF.

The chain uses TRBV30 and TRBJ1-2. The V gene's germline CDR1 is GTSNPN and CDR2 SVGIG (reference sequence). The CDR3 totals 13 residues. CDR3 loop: CAWSGQGLYGYTF.

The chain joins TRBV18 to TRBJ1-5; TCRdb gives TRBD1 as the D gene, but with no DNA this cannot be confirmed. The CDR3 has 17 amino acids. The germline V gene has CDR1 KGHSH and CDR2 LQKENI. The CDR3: CASSPGVGGYSNQPQHF.